The 22 T cell receptor beta chains given below trace back to one sample, sequenced in a study of blood T cells in healthy people across ages. A second PCR of roughly 7 to 11 cycles used a sample-barcoded 5' primer and a J-beta primer mix. MiXCR, applied by TCRdb to the 5' RACE reads, yields one record per CDR3 protein. The sample yields under 1,000,000 distinct CDR3 sequences, about 34% seen once. Sequencing was performed on blood. The origin of the receptors is a man aged 18 to 35 in good health.

This clonotype was picked up a small number of times. This chain uses TRBV6-1 with TRBJ2-3; 7 nucleotides line up with TRBD2. This CDR3 spans 15 amino acids. Unmatched junction bases numbered 4, after V lost 4 bases and J lost 0 bases. Germline V lookup: CDR1 MNHNS, CDR2 SASEGT. CDR3 sequence reads: CASSVQGGSTDTQYF. The CDR3, as DNA: TGTGCCAGCAGTGTTCAGGGAGGGAGCACAGATACGCAGTATTTT.

The sample holds many counts of this clonotype. The rearrangement joins TRBV6-6 to TRBJ2-5, with D maybe TRBD1 (6 bases). The CDR3 length is 14 residues. The germline gives CDR1 MNHNY, CDR2 SVGAGI (reference sequence). V lost 6 bases to trimming and J lost 3 bases, with 14 bases between them. As DNA, the CDR3 is TGTGCCAGCAGCGGGACAACTTTAAAAGAGACCCAGTACTTC. Its protein is CASSGTTLKETQYF.

The chain combines TRBV6-2 or TRBV6-3 with TRBJ2-4; 12 bases agree with TRBD2. Judging by the DNA end, TRBJ2-5 fits better; the J call may be wrong. This CDR3 has 17 amino acids. Per the germline V gene, CDR1 is MNHEY and CDR2 is SVGEGT. The CDR3 region has the DNA TGTGCCAGCAGCTACCTAACTAGCGGGGGGATCCAAGAGACCCAGTACTTC. Encoded protein: CASSYLTSGGIQETQYF.

This clonotype was seen more than once but under ten times. The chain links TRBV6-2 or TRBV6-3 to TRBJ1-5; 8 bases match TRBD1. CDR3 size: 14 residues. Trimming cost V 6 bases and J 6 bases; bases outside gene matches: 7. CDR1 and CDR2 from the germline V gene are MNHEY and SVGEGT. The CDR3 nucleotides are TGTGCCAGCAGGACAGGACAGGGTTCTCAGCCCCAGCATTTT. Its translation is CASRTGQGSQPQHF.

In its sample, this clonotype was seen many times. J is TRBJ2-7 and V is TRBV27; the D is unclear. The CDR3 spans 12 residues. V gave up 5 bases and J gave up 7 bases, with 12 bases separating them. Germline V gene lookup returns CDR1 MNHEY and CDR2 SMNVEV (reference sequence). This chain's CDR3 is CASSPPNREQYF. The DNA for the CDR3 is TGTGCCAGCAGTCCCCCGAATAGGGAGCAGTACTTC.

This chain joins TRBV28 and TRBJ1-2; D uncertain. The V end lost 2 bases, the J end lost 8 bases, and 18 bases lay between the germline ends. Germline CDR1 reads MDHEN; CDR2 reads SYDVKM. The CDR3 runs 15 residues. For the CDR3, the DNA is TGTGCCAGCAGTTTAGGGGTCAAGGGCCCTGAAGGCTACACCTTC. The encoded protein is CASSLGVKGPEGYTF.

The chain recombines TRBV4-1 with TRBJ2-1; D is perhaps TRBD1 or TRBD2 (5 bases each). This CDR3 has 12 amino acids. Trimming took off 3 bases at V and 9 bases at J, with 9 bases between the two ends. Germline V gives CDR1 MGHRA, CDR2 YSYEKL. CDR3 coding DNA: TGCGCCAGCAGCCAGGGGGAAGGTGAGCAGTTCTTC. Translation gives CASSQGEGEQFF.

This clonotype was counted many times. V gene TRBV20-1 combines with J gene TRBJ2-1; tentative D call: TRBD1 (6 bases). Germline V gene lookup returns CDR1 DFQATT and CDR2 SNEGSKA (reference sequence). The V and J ends lost 3 bases and 5 bases respectively, with 14 bases between them. CDR3 length equals 14 residues. CDR3 protein: CSASRRGTNNEQFF. The CDR3, as DNA: TGCAGTGCTAGCCGCAGGGGAACTAACAATGAGCAGTTCTTC.

The chain is built from TRBV25-1 and TRBJ2-5, with 11 bases matching TRBD1. This CDR3 contains 16 residues. The V segment lost 3 bases and the J segment 11 bases; nucleotides outside the gene matches: 14. CDR1 MGHDK and CDR2 SYGVNS come from the germline V gene. The CDR3 region has the DNA TGTGCCAGCAGTGACCACGGACAGGGGGCTGGCAATGAGCAGTACTTC. The encoded protein is CASSDHGQGAGNEQYF.

Details on this clonotype: A much larger clone differs from this one at a single base, so this may be a read error. The gene calls are TRBV20-1 and TRBJ2-7; the D gene could be TRBD1 or TRBD2 (5 bases each). The CDR3 runs to 16 residues. The germline V and J ends were trimmed by 6 bases and 0 bases, with 21 bases remaining between them. The germline V gene encodes CDR1 DFQATT and CDR2 SNEGSKA (reference sequence). CDR3 DNA: TGCAGTGCCCTGACGATCCGGGGCAGTAGCTCCTACGAGCAGTACTTC. This translates into CSALTIRGSSSYEQYF.

This clonotype was seen repeatedly, ten times or more. The genes are TRBV7-2 and TRBJ2-4; TRBD2 is a possible D gene (6 bases). Per the germline V gene, CDR1 is SGHTA and CDR2 is FQGNSA. V gave up 7 bases and J gave up 4 bases, with 11 bases separating them. There are 13 residues in the CDR3. The CDR3 protein is CASTSSGKNIQYF. The CDR3 region has the DNA TGTGCCAGCACTTCGAGCGGGAAAAACATTCAGTACTTC.

J is TRBJ1-2 and V is TRBV6-6, with a possible D match to TRBD1 (6 bases). The V gene's germline CDR1 is MNHNY and CDR2 SVGAGI (reference sequence). Trimming cost V 1 base and J 3 bases, with 18 bases left between them. The CDR3 has 17 residues. For the CDR3, the DNA is TGTGCCAGCAGTTACTTACCAGGGGCCCTCCGTGACTATGGCTACACCTTC. Translating it yields CASSYLPGALRDYGYTF.

As to this clonotype: One end of the junction does not line up with germline, which may come from a read error. The genes are TRBV7-2 and TRBJ2-7, with D unresolved. CDR1 and CDR2 (germline): SGHTA, FQGNSA. The CDR3 length is 14 residues. The CDR3 nucleotides are TGTGCCAGCAGCCCCAACCGGGTAAACTACGAGCAGTGCTTC. Translation gives CASSPNRVNYEQCF.

This clonotype was detected ten times or more. The chain joins TRBV7-2 to TRBJ2-5; D unclear. This CDR3 spans 13 amino acids. Germline CDR1 and CDR2: SGHTA and FQGNSA. V lost 4 bases and J lost 5, with 11 bases in between. CDR3 nucleotide sequence: TGTGCCAGCAGCTCAACCCTGGGGGAGACCCAGTACTTC. Its translation is CASSSTLGETQYF.

This clonotype was seen a few times. The genes are TRBV2 and TRBJ2-1; TRBD2 might be the D (7 bases). Germline CDR1 and CDR2: SNHLY and FYNNEI. The CDR3 has 14 amino acids. Trimming cost V 7 bases and J 9 bases, with 19 bases left between them. This CDR3 is CASTSLRGAPEQFF. The CDR3 DNA reads TGTGCCAGCACCTCTCTCCGGGGGGCCCCTGAGCAGTTCTTC.

This clonotype was seen many times. The J gene is TRBJ1-2, the V gene TRBV5-1; D gene uncertain. In germline, CDR1 is SGHRS, CDR2 YFSETQ. Deletions cut 3 bases from V and 7 bases from J, with 16 bases between. There are 14 residues in the CDR3. CDR3: CASSYASQSRGYTF. CDR3 nucleotides: TGCGCCAGCAGCTATGCGAGTCAGAGTCGTGGCTACACCTTC.

V and J are TRBV29-1 and TRBJ2-7, with TRBD2 as a possible D gene (5 bases). V was shortened by 6 bases and J by 3 bases, with 15 bases between the two germline ends. Per germline, CDR1 SQVTM and CDR2 ANQGSEA. CDR3 length equals 13 residues. CDR3 DNA: TGCAGCGTAGCGGACCCCTATGGCTACGAGCAGTACTTC. The encoded protein is CSVADPYGYEQYF.

The chain couples TRBV20-1 to TRBJ2-1, with D possibly TRBD1 on 5 matching bases. The CDR3 loop spans 16 amino acids. V was clipped by 0 bases and J by 9 bases, with 21 bases between them. CDR1 is DFQATT, CDR2 SNEGSKA, per germline (reference sequence). Written as DNA, the CDR3 is TGCAGTGCTAGAGATGACAGTTACTCTCACCGGAGTGAGCAGTTCTTC. Translated: CSARDDSYSHRSEQFF.

This clonotype was seen only once. This rearrangement joins TRBV6-6 to TRBJ2-5; D possibly matches TRBD1 or TRBD2 (5 bases each). This CDR3 is built from 13 residues. V shed 1 base and J shed 11 bases, with 14 bases lying between them. The germline CDR1 and CDR2 sequences are MNHNY and SVGAGI (reference sequence). As DNA, the CDR3 is TGTGCCAGCAGTTACTTTAAGGGGAGTGAGCAGTACTTC. Residues: CASSYFKGSEQYF.

The chain combines TRBV5-1 with TRBJ1-4; 7 bases agree with TRBD1. The V segment lost 4 bases and the J segment 2 bases; nucleotides outside the gene matches: 2. Germline V gene data show CDR1 as SGHRS and CDR2 as YFSETQ. The CDR3 is 14 amino acids. In DNA form, the CDR3 reads TGCGCCAGCAGCCCGGACAGGACTAATGAAAAACTGTTTTTT. It is translated as CASSPDRTNEKLFF.

The chain recombines TRBV28 with TRBJ1-6; no clear D gene. CDR3 length: 15 amino acids. Germline CDR1 is MDHEN and CDR2 is SYDVKM. The ends were cut back, 3 bases at V and 9 bases at J, with 15 bases in the middle. The CDR3 is CASSFVGPSSSPLHF. CDR3 coding DNA: TGTGCCAGCAGTTTCGTCGGACCTTCGAGTTCACCCCTCCACTTT.

V usage is TRBV20-1 and J usage is TRBJ1-2; D not certain. Deletions cut 4 bases from V and 5 bases from J, with 14 bases between. Germline CDR1 is DFQATT and CDR2 is SNEGSKA (reference sequence). This CDR3 spans 13 amino acids. In DNA form, the CDR3 reads TGCAGTGCTACCGTGGGAGCGGAGTATGGCTACACCTTC. Translated, it gives CSATVGAEYGYTF.